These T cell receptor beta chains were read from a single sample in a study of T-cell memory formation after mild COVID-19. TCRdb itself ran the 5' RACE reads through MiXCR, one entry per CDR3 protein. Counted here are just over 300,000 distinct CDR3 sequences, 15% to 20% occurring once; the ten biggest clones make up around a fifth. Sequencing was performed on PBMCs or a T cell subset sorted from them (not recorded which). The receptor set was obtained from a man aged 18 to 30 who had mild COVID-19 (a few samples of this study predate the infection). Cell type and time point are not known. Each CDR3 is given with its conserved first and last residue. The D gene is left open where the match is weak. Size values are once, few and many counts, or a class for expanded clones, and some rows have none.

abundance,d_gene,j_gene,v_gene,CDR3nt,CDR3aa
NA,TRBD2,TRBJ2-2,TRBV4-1,TGCGCCAGCAGCCAAGGAGGACTAGCGGGGGGCACCGGGGAGCTGTTTTTT,CASSQGGLAGGTGELFF
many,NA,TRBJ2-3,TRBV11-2,TGTGCCAGCAGCTTCGGGCTAGATACGCAGTATTTT,CASSFGLDTQYF
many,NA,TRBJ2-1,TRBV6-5,TGTGCCAGCAGGGCGGTGGGGTACAATGAGCAGTTCTTC,CASRAVGYNEQFF
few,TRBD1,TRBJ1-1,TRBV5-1,TGCGCCAGCAGCGGAGGGACAGGGGAACCGTTGAACACTGAAGCTTTCTTT,CASSGGTGEPLNTEAFF
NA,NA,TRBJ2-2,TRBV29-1,TGCAGCGTTCCAGTTGGACTTCCCGGGGAGCTGTTTTTT,CSVPVGLPGELFF
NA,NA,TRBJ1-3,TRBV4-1,TGCGCCAGCAGCCAAGTCACGGGGGGAGGAAACACCATATATTTT,CASSQVTGGGNTIYF
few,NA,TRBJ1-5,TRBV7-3,TGTGCCAGCAGCTTACGAGCGGGTCAGCCCCAGCATTTT,CASSLRAGQPQHF
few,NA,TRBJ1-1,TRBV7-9,TGTGCCAGCAGTTTGGGGTCTGAAGCTTTCTTT,CASSLGSEAFF
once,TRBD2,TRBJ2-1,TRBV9,TGTGCCAGCAGCATAAGCGGGGGGGCCTTGAATGAGCAGTTCTTC,CASSISGGALNEQFF
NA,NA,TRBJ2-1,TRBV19,TGTGCCAGATTTTTCGCTATCTACAATGAGCAGTTCTTC,CARFFAIYNEQFF
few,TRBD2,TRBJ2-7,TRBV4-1,TGCGCCAGCAGCCAAGAAGCGGTAGCGGGGATACACGAGCAGTACTTC,CASSQEAVAGIHEQYF
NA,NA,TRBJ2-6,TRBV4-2,TGTGCCAGCAGCCTAACTTCCAGGGCCACTGGGGCCAACGTCCTGACTTTC,CASSLTSRATGANVLTF
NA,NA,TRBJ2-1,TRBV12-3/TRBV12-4,TGTGCCAGCCGACCTCAGGGTTTTGAGCAGTTCTTC,CASRPQGFEQFF
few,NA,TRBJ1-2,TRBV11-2,TGTGCCAGCAGCCCGTTATCTAACTATGGCTACACCTTC,CASSPLSNYGYTF
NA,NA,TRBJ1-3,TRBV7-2,TGTGCCAGCAGCTTTGGGGGTTCCGGAAACACCATATATTTT,CASSFGGSGNTIYF
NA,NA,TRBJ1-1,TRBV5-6,TGTGCCAGCAGCTTGGGAGTTTGGGCTTACACTGAAGCTTTCTTT,CASSLGVWAYTEAFF
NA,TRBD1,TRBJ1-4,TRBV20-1,TGCAGTGCTAGAGACCCCCTCGGGACAGGAGCAACTAATGAAAAACTGTTTTTT,CSARDPLGTGATNEKLFF
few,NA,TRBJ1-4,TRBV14,TGTGCCAGCAGAGCCCAGGTCTATGAAAAACTGTTTTTT,CASRAQVYEKLFF
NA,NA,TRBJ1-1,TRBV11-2,TGTGCCAGCAGATCCAGCAGGGGCACTGAAGCTTTCTTT,CASRSSRGTEAFF
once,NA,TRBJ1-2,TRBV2,TGTGCCAGCGCTCGGGAGGGGGGCTACACCTTC,CASAREGGYTF
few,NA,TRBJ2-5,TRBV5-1,TGCGCCAGCAGCTTGGGGTACGGTGAAGAGACCCAGTACTTC,CASSLGYGEETQYF
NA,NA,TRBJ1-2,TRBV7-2,TGTGCCAGCAGCTTAGGTAGGAGCAGGGAGGACTACACCTTC,CASSLGRSREDYTF